This passage covers 22 T cell receptor beta chains from one sample sequenced in a study of T cells in Graves' hyperthyroidism and ophthalmopathy. RNA transcripts were the template for amplifying TCR beta CDR3 regions. The HTBI set primed first-round TCR CDR3 RT-PCR. TCRdb reprocessed the multiplex PCR reads with MiXCR, giving one entry per CDR3 protein. The sample contains 600,000 to 850,000 distinct CDR3 sequences, roughly a sixth of which appear only once. Sequenced material: blood. These receptors all come from a woman aged 50 to 60 with Graves' hyperthyroidism that later progressed to Graves' ophthalmopathy.

CDR3 region: CASSLRQPTGELFF. In nucleotides, the CDR3 is TGTGCCAGTAGTCTCCGACAGCCCACCGGGGAGCTGTTTTTT. This rearrangement joins TRBV19 to TRBJ2-2, with D possibly being TRBD1 (5 bases). The CDR3 is 14 residues long. The germline V and J ends were trimmed by 5 bases and 4 bases, with 11 bases remaining between them. CDR1 and CDR2 (germline): LNHDA, SQIVND (reference sequence).

In this sample, this clonotype turned up a few times. The genes are TRBV20-1 and TRBJ2-2; D unclear. This CDR3 has 13 amino acids. V gave up 4 bases and J gave up 3 bases, with 9 bases separating them. CDR1 and CDR2 from the germline V gene are DFQATT and SNEGSKA (reference sequence). The CDR3 bases are TGCAGTGCTATGTCGTTCGACACCGGGGAGCTGTTTTTT. Translation: CSAMSFDTGELFF.

The V call is TRBV30, the J call TRBJ2-3, with 7 bases identical to TRBD2. Germline V gives CDR1 GTSNPN, CDR2 SVGIG (reference sequence). The CDR3 length is 13 residues. V shed 5 bases and J 0 bases; nucleotides not matched to a gene: 2. CDR3 residues: CAWGRVSTDTQYF. CDR3 in DNA: TGTGCCTGGGGGAGGGTTAGCACAGATACGCAGTATTTT.

This clonotype was detected many times. The chain is built from TRBV15 and TRBJ1-2, with TRBD1 matching 10 bases. Per the germline V gene, CDR1 is LNHNV and CDR2 is YYDKDF (reference sequence). Unmatched junction bases numbered 6, after V lost 2 bases and J lost 6 bases. The CDR3 extends over 15 amino acids. The CDR3 sequence is CATSRRTGGGDGYTF. CDR3 DNA sequence: TGTGCCACCAGCAGACGGACAGGGGGGGGTGATGGCTACACCTTC.

This chain connects TRBV3-1 to TRBJ1-1; D might be TRBD1 (6 bases). The germline CDR1 and CDR2 sequences are LGHDT and YNNKEL (reference sequence). The CDR3 is 15 residues long. Deletions cut 4 bases from V and 6 bases from J, with 18 bases between. CDR3 bases: TGTGCCAGCAGCCTGGACAGTACGAGGAGGCCTGAAGCTTTCTTT. It translates to CASSLDSTRRPEAFF. The whole variable domain, filled in from reference TRBV3-1 and TRBJ1-1, reads DTAVSQTPKYLVTQMGNDKSIKCEQNLGHDTMYWYKQDSKKFLKIMFSYNNKELIINETVPNRFSPKSPDKAHLNLHINSLELGDSAVYFCASSLDSTRRPEAFFGQGTRLTVV.

The chain is built from TRBV6-1 and TRBJ1-4, with D possibly being TRBD1 (6 bases). There are 15 residues in the CDR3. CDR1 is MNHNS and CDR2 is SASEGT in the germline V gene. The germline V and J ends were trimmed by 4 bases and 3 bases, with 12 bases remaining between them. CDR3 nucleotides: TGTGCCAGCAGTGTGGACGGGGGGCCTAATGAAAAACTGTTTTTT. This codes for CASSVDGGPNEKLFF.

The CDR3 region is CASSLVVPIEQFF. DNA for the CDR3: TGTGCCAGCAGCTTGGTTGTCCCCATTGAGCAGTTCTTC. The chain has TRBV5-6 and TRBJ2-1; D not resolved. V dropped 0 bases and J dropped 9 bases, with 10 bases sitting between them. The length of the CDR3 is 13 residues. Germline V gene lookup returns CDR1 SGHDT and CDR2 YYEEEE.

In this sample, this clonotype turned up many times. V usage is TRBV3-1 and J usage is TRBJ2-1, with D tentatively TRBD1 or TRBD2 (5 bases each). CDR3 length equals 15 residues. Germline V gene sequence: CDR1 LGHDT, CDR2 YNNKEL (reference sequence). V lost 4 bases to trimming and J lost 3 bases, with 13 bases between them. CDR3 in amino acids: CASSPRDQLYNEQFF. The DNA for the CDR3 is TGTGCCAGCAGCCCCCGGGACCAACTCTACAATGAGCAGTTCTTC.

This chain links TRBV7-9 with TRBJ2-5; D possibly corresponds to TRBD2 (6 bases). Germline CDR1 reads SEHNR; CDR2 reads FQNEAQ (reference sequence). The CDR3 loop spans 14 amino acids. Trimming removed 7 bases at V and 0 bases at J, with 12 bases between. CDR3 region: CASTRGSYQETQYF. The CDR3, as DNA: TGTGCCAGCACTCGGGGGAGTTACCAAGAGACCCAGTACTTC.

J is TRBJ2-4 and V is TRBV5-1; D might be TRBD1 (6 bases). This CDR3 is 13 amino acids long. V lost 0 bases, J lost 9 bases, and 10 bases lay in between. Germline V gene data show CDR1 as SGHRS and CDR2 as YFSETQ. CDR3 sequence: CASSLDRASIQYF. DNA for the CDR3: TGCGCCAGCAGCTTGGACAGGGCGAGCATTCAGTACTTC.

This clonotype was seen a handful of times. The chain recombines TRBV7-9 with TRBJ2-3; D is undetermined. The V end lost 2 bases, the J end lost 5 bases, and 14 bases lay between the germline ends. This CDR3 spans 15 amino acids. Germline CDR1 SEHNR, CDR2 FQNEAQ (reference sequence). CDR3 protein: CASSLTSTDGDTQYF. CDR3 DNA sequence: TGTGCCAGCAGCTTAACCTCCACAGATGGAGATACGCAGTATTTT.

The gene calls are TRBV10-1 and TRBJ2-1; 7 bases are shared with TRBD2. The CDR3 length is 13 residues. V lost 1 base and J lost 9; bases outside the gene matches: 3. Germline loops: CDR1 WNHNN, CDR2 SYGVQD (reference sequence). CDR3 nucleotide sequence: TGCGCCAGCAGTGAGTACGGGGGGAGTGAGCAGTTCTTC. Its protein is CASSEYGGSEQFF.

This clonotype came up a few times. The chain has TRBV12-3 or TRBV12-4 and TRBJ1-2, with D possibly matching TRBD1 (5 bases). Trimming shortened V by 1 base and J by 7 bases, and 7 bases separated the two germline ends. The CDR3 has 12 residues. The CDR3: CASSLGGTGYTF. In DNA form, the CDR3 reads TGTGCCAGCAGTTTAGGGGGGACTGGCTACACCTTC.

This clonotype was seen more than once but under ten times. The CDR3 sequence: CASSLEAGSNTGELFF. In nucleotides, the CDR3 is TGTGCCAGCAGCTTAGAGGCGGGCAGCAACACCGGGGAGCTGTTTTTT. The chain couples TRBV7-8 to TRBJ2-2, with D tentatively TRBD2 (5 bases). The CDR3 sequence is 16 residues long. V shed 1 base and J shed 2 bases, with 11 bases lying between them. Germline loops: CDR1 SGHVS, CDR2 FQNEAQ. The complete variable domain, with remaining parts taken from reference TRBV7-8 and TRBJ2-2, reads GAGVSQSPRYKVAKRGQDVALRCDPISGHVSLFWYQQALGQGPEFLTYFQNEAQLDKSGLPSDRFFAERPEGSVSTLKIQRTQQEDSAVYLCASSLEAGSNTGELFFGEGSRLTVL.

The table lists this clonotype with many counts. The chain combines TRBV6-1 with TRBJ1-1; no clear D. Germline CDR1 is MNHNS and CDR2 is SASEGT. The CDR3 consists of 16 residues. With 6 bases removed from V and 5 bases from J, the gap between germline ends came to 22 bases. CDR3: CASSKMRYSQRTEAFF. CDR3 nucleotides: TGTGCCAGCAGCAAGATGAGGTACAGCCAGAGGACTGAAGCTTTCTTT.

This clonotype was counted many times. The V call is TRBV5-1, the J call TRBJ2-1, with 8 nucleotides matching TRBD2. Trimming removed 2 bases from V and 8 bases from J; junction bases left unmatched: 6. There are 14 residues in the CDR3. Germline CDR1 is SGHRS and CDR2 is YFSETQ. The CDR3 sequence is CASSFERGIHEQFF. The DNA for the CDR3 is TGCGCCAGCAGCTTCGAGCGGGGGATCCATGAGCAGTTCTTC.

This clonotype was recorded at least ten times. The genes are TRBV20-1 and TRBJ2-7, with D tentatively TRBD2 (6 bases). CDR3 size: 14 residues. Germline V lookup: CDR1 DFQATT, CDR2 SNEGSKA (reference sequence). Between the trimmed V and J ends, which lost 1 base and 2 bases, there was a span of 12 bases. CDR3 sequence (DNA): TGCAGTGCTAGAGGTGGAGGGCTCGCCTACGAGCAGTACTTC. It codes for CSARGGGLAYEQYF.

The chain combines TRBV4-1 with TRBJ1-2; the match to TRBD1 covers 7 bases. This CDR3 spans 16 amino acids. The germline V gene encodes CDR1 MGHRA and CDR2 YSYEKL. V was pared by 6 bases and J by 0 bases, with 10 bases of the junction left unmatched. In DNA form, the CDR3 reads TGCGCCAGCAGGCGACAGGGATTATCGGCTAACTATGGCTACACCTTC. It codes for CASRRQGLSANYGYTF.

At least ten counts were recorded for this clonotype. The chain employs TRBV7-2 and TRBJ1-2; D gene ambiguous. Trimming left V 3 bases short and J 7 bases short, with 18 bases between. The CDR3 is made up of 15 amino acids. Germline lookup yields CDR1 SGHTA and CDR2 FQGNSA. CDR3 sequence (DNA): TGTGCCAGCAGCTTTTCTTGGACCGACTTACTTGGCTACACCTTC. This translates into CASSFSWTDLLGYTF.

V gene TRBV7-9 combines with J gene TRBJ1-5, with unresolved D. This CDR3 has 16 residues. The V and J ends lost 4 bases and 3 bases respectively, with 16 bases between them. Looked up from germline, CDR1 is SEHNR and CDR2 is FQNEAQ (reference sequence). The CDR3 DNA is TGTGCCAGCAGCTATTTCGTAGGAACTCCCAATCAGCCCCAGCATTTT. Translated: CASSYFVGTPNQPQHF.

The gene calls are TRBV12-3 or TRBV12-4 and TRBJ1-5; TRBD1 might be the D (6 bases). The CDR3 has 14 residues. V was trimmed by 3 bases and J by 3 bases, leaving 9 bases between them. Written as DNA, the CDR3 is TGTGCCAGCAGTTTGTGGGACAACAATCAGCCCCAGCATTTT. Its protein product is CASSLWDNNQPQHF.

This clonotype was observed at least ten times. This rearrangement joins TRBV3-1 to TRBJ1-1; D may be TRBD1 (5 bases). This CDR3 region has 12 residues. CDR1 LGHDT and CDR2 YNNKEL come from the germline V gene (reference sequence). V lost 1 base to trimming and J lost 9 bases, with 9 bases between them. This CDR3 reads CASSQVVDKAFF. DNA of the CDR3: TGTGCCAGCAGCCAAGTTGTGGACAAAGCTTTCTTT.